The rows below give T cell receptor beta chains drawn from one sample of a study of cytomegalovirus exposure and HLA in healthy donors. The table came from immunoSEQ multiplex PCR; TCRdb's copy has only in-frame clones and leaves some out. The sample comprises about 200,000 clones, less than 90% of which are singletons, and 0.31% rests with the top ten. The sample comprised PBMCs. The receptor source for this set is a woman aged 25-40 years in good health and CMV-seronegative. Each CDR3 is given with its conserved first and last residue. A D gene is named only where the DNA matches it firmly. The size field is filled for only some rows; it gives once, few, many or a size class.

clone_size: few
v_call: TRBV5-5
d_call: TRBD2
j_call: TRBJ2-7
cdr3_nt: TGTGCCAGCAGCTTTTCCAGGACTAGCGGGGGGGCTACGGGAGAGCAGTACTTC
cdr3_aa: CASSFSRTSGGATGEQYF

clone_size: .
v_call: TRBV15
d_call: .
j_call: TRBJ2-5
cdr3_nt: TGCGCCACCAGCACGTCCTTATGGCAGACCCAGTACTTC
cdr3_aa: CATSTSLWQTQYF

clone_size: .
v_call: TRBV2
d_call: TRBD2
j_call: TRBJ2-2
cdr3_nt: TGTGCCAGCAGTGAGGAGTCCGGCGATCTAGCGGGAGTAAATCGGTACACCGGGGAGCTGTTTTTT
cdr3_aa: CASSEESGDLAGVNRYTGELFF

clone_size: .
v_call: TRBV25-1
d_call: TRBD1
j_call: TRBJ1-4
cdr3_nt: TGTGCCAGCACCAGGGGGCGGGATGAAAAACTGTTTTTT
cdr3_aa: CASTRGRDEKLFF

clone_size: .
v_call: TRBV9
d_call: .
j_call: TRBJ2-7
cdr3_nt: TGTGCCAGCAGCGTAAAGGACTGGGGCGAGCAGTACTTC
cdr3_aa: CASSVKDWGEQYF

clone_size: .
v_call: TRBV5-6
d_call: TRBD1
j_call: TRBJ2-5
cdr3_nt: TGTGCCAGCAGCCGAGGACAGGGGGGAGAGACCCAGTACTTC
cdr3_aa: CASSRGQGGETQYF

clone_size: .
v_call: TRBV7-9
d_call: .
j_call: TRBJ2-5
cdr3_nt: TGTGCCAGCAGCATCGACAGGCTTTTGTACTTC
cdr3_aa: CASSIDRLLYF

clone_size: .
v_call: TRBV11-2
d_call: TRBD2
j_call: TRBJ2-6
cdr3_nt: TGTGCCAGCAGCCACATAGCGGGCGCTGGGGCCAACGTCCTGACTTTC
cdr3_aa: CASSHIAGAGANVLTF

clone_size: .
v_call: TRBV4-1
d_call: .
j_call: TRBJ2-3
cdr3_nt: TGCGCCAGCAGCCAAGACCCCCCGGGGGGCACAGATACGCAGTATTTT
cdr3_aa: CASSQDPPGGTDTQYF

clone_size: .
v_call: TRBV7-8
d_call: .
j_call: TRBJ2-7
cdr3_nt: TGTGCCAGCAGCTTAACGCTCGGCGAGCAGTACTTC
cdr3_aa: CASSLTLGEQYF

clone_size: .
v_call: TRBV6-1
d_call: .
j_call: TRBJ2-1
cdr3_nt: TGTGCCAGCAGTGAACTAGAAGGCTACAATGAGCAGTTCTTC
cdr3_aa: CASSELEGYNEQFF

clone_size: .
v_call: TRBV2
d_call: .
j_call: TRBJ2-3
cdr3_nt: TGTGCCAGCAGTGCACAGACAGCAGCAGATACGCAGTATTTT
cdr3_aa: CASSAQTAADTQYF

clone_size: .
v_call: TRBV2
d_call: TRBD1
j_call: TRBJ1-1
cdr3_nt: TGTGCCAGCAGTGATCCGGGACAGGGCACTGAAGCTTTCTTT
cdr3_aa: CASSDPGQGTEAFF

clone_size: .
v_call: TRBV27
d_call: .
j_call: TRBJ1-5
cdr3_nt: TGTGCCAGCAGTTTGGGGCGGAGCAATCAGCCCCAGCATTTT
cdr3_aa: CASSLGRSNQPQHF

clone_size: .
v_call: TRBV13
d_call: .
j_call: TRBJ1-2
cdr3_nt: TGTGCCAGCACCCGGGACACTTCTAACTATGGCTACACCTTC
cdr3_aa: CASTRDTSNYGYTF

clone_size: few
v_call: TRBV5-8
d_call: .
j_call: TRBJ2-4
cdr3_nt: TGTGCCAGCAGCTTGAAGCCAGCGGGTGGGGACATTCAGTACTTC
cdr3_aa: CASSLKPAGGDIQYF

clone_size: .
v_call: TRBV18
d_call: .
j_call: TRBJ1-4
cdr3_nt: TGTGCCAGCTCACCACCGGAGGCGGCAACTAATGAAAAACTGTTTTTT
cdr3_aa: CASSPPEAATNEKLFF

clone_size: .
v_call: TRBV10-3
d_call: .
j_call: TRBJ1-1
cdr3_nt: TGTGCCATCAGTGGTGACCAGGGGCGAGCTTTCTTT
cdr3_aa: CAISGDQGRAFF

clone_size: .
v_call: TRBV28
d_call: .
j_call: TRBJ1-1
cdr3_nt: TGTGCCAGCATTGGACAATTGAACACTGAAGCTTTCTTT
cdr3_aa: CASIGQLNTEAFF

clone_size: .
v_call: TRBV27
d_call: TRBD1
j_call: TRBJ1-6
cdr3_nt: TGTGCCAGCAGTACCTCCGGGACAGGGTCACCCCTCCACTTT
cdr3_aa: CASSTSGTGSPLHF

clone_size: .
v_call: TRBV2
d_call: .
j_call: TRBJ1-1
cdr3_nt: TGTGCCAGCACTGACAGTTCCTCTGAAGCTTTCTTT
cdr3_aa: CASTDSSSEAFF

clone_size: .
v_call: TRBV27
d_call: .
j_call: TRBJ2-7
cdr3_nt: TGTGCCAGCAGGCAGAACAGGGAGATCAACGAGCAGTACTTC
cdr3_aa: CASRQNREINEQYF

clone_size: .
v_call: TRBV28
d_call: TRBD1
j_call: TRBJ2-7
cdr3_nt: TGTGCCAGCAGGGGACAGGAAAGATACGAGCAGTACTTC
cdr3_aa: CASRGQERYEQYF

clone_size: .
v_call: TRBV28
d_call: TRBD1
j_call: TRBJ2-7
cdr3_nt: TGTGCCAGCAGTTCAAATGCAGGGGGTTCTGGCGAGCAGTACTTC
cdr3_aa: CASSSNAGGSGEQYF

clone_size: few
v_call: TRBV2
d_call: .
j_call: TRBJ2-7
cdr3_nt: TGTGCCAGCAGTGAACAGACGGGGTACGAGCAGTACTTC
cdr3_aa: CASSEQTGYEQYF

clone_size: .
v_call: TRBV11-3
d_call: TRBD1
j_call: TRBJ1-5
cdr3_nt: TGTGCCAGCAGCTTAGCCGGACAGGGGTATCAGCCCCAGCATTTT
cdr3_aa: CASSLAGQGYQPQHF

clone_size: .
v_call: TRBV4-2
d_call: .
j_call: TRBJ2-5
cdr3_nt: TGTGCCAGCAGCCTTTGCAGTAGGGGCACAGATCAAGAGACCCAGTACTTC
cdr3_aa: CASSLCSRGTDQETQYF

clone_size: .
v_call: TRBV7-9
d_call: .
j_call: TRBJ2-7
cdr3_nt: TGTGCCAGCAGCTTCCGGGACAATCTCTACGAGCAGTACTTC
cdr3_aa: CASSFRDNLYEQYF

clone_size: .
v_call: TRBV10-1
d_call: .
j_call: TRBJ2-7
cdr3_nt: TGCGCCAGCAGGAATAGCGATATGAACTCCTACGAGCAGTACTTC
cdr3_aa: CASRNSDMNSYEQYF

clone_size: .
v_call: TRBV7-9
d_call: TRBD2
j_call: TRBJ2-1
cdr3_nt: TGTGCCAGCAGCCCCCTAGCGGGCTCCTACAATGAGCAGTTCTTC
cdr3_aa: CASSPLAGSYNEQFF

clone_size: once
v_call: TRBV10-3
d_call: .
j_call: TRBJ2-5
cdr3_nt: TGTGCCATCGGTGTACAAGAGACCCAGTACTTC
cdr3_aa: CAIGVQETQYF

clone_size: .
v_call: TRBV2
d_call: TRBD1
j_call: TRBJ1-2
cdr3_nt: TGTGCCAGCAGTCCCGGGACAGGGGGCGCGTATGGCTACACCTTC
cdr3_aa: CASSPGTGGAYGYTF

clone_size: .
v_call: TRBV7-8
d_call: TRBD2
j_call: TRBJ2-1
cdr3_nt: TGTGCCAGCAGCTTAGGGGCCAGGCGGGGGGCAAAAAACAATGAGCAGTTCTTC
cdr3_aa: CASSLGARRGAKNNEQFF

clone_size: .
v_call: TRBV18
d_call: TRBD1
j_call: TRBJ2-5
cdr3_nt: TGTGCCAGCTCACAAACCGGGACAGGGGGAGAGACCCAGTACTTC
cdr3_aa: CASSQTGTGGETQYF

clone_size: .
v_call: TRBV5-1
d_call: .
j_call: TRBJ2-5
cdr3_nt: TGCGCCAGCAGCTTGCGGTCCCCTGGGACCCAGTACTTC
cdr3_aa: CASSLRSPGTQYF